In this sample, the clone carrying this T cell receptor (beta chain) turned up many times. Antigen: not known. This entry is derived from a study of T-cell reconstitution after alpha-beta-depleted transplantation in children. Study-level points and caveats: Reportedly, roughly two months post-transplant, alpha-beta T cells arose from several hundred expanded graft clones. Hyperexpanded clones declined; after one year, newly produced T cells mostly supplied diversity. It was surviving recipient T cells and thymic progenitors that gave some patients high TCRbeta diversity at day 60.

The CDR3 contains 15 residues. V gave up 4 bases and J gave up 2 bases; unmatched junction bases: 3. Unique molecular identifiers tagged the TCRbeta library. TCRdb called the PCR reads again in MiXCR, with one record for every CDR3 protein. Of around 200,000 distinct CDR3 sequences in the sample, approximately 8.4% were seen once. The chain combines TRBV6-7 with TRBJ2-5; 11 bases align to TRBD2. TRBV6-7 is an ORF for which the function is uncertain. The input for sequencing was PBMCs, mostly from graft donor cells, taken 360 days after TCRalphabeta/CD19-depleted stem cell transplant. The receptor's source is a male patient aged 2-15 years who had a stem cell transplant for acute myeloid leukemia, so the T cells may come from the graft donor. CDR3 amino acids: CASSSGLAEQETQYF. CDR3 coding DNA: TGTGCCAGCAGTTCGGGACTAGCGGAACAAGAGACCCAGTACTTC.